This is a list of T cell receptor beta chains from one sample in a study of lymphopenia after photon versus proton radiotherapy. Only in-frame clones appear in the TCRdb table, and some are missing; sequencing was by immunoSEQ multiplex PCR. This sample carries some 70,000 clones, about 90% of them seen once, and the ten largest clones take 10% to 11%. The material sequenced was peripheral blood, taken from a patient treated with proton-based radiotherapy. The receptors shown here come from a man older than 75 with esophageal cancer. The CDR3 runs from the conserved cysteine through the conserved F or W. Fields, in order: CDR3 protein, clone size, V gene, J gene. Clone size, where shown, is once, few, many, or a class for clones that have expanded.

CDR3aa: CASSVQGRELFF; abundance: few; v_gene: TRBV19; j_gene: TRBJ2-2
CDR3aa: CASSGRGADPYEQYF; abundance: -; v_gene: TRBV9; j_gene: TRBJ2-7
CDR3aa: CASSPLKGTNEKLFF; abundance: -; v_gene: TRBV18; j_gene: TRBJ1-4
CDR3aa: CASSLRRVARETQYF; abundance: once; v_gene: TRBV7-8; j_gene: TRBJ2-5
CDR3aa: CASSLPVGADTQYF; abundance: -; v_gene: TRBV5-1; j_gene: TRBJ2-3
CDR3aa: CASSLVGQGSYGYTF; abundance: few; v_gene: TRBV5-1; j_gene: TRBJ1-2
CDR3aa: CASSRTGGGSPLHF; abundance: -; v_gene: TRBV7-9; j_gene: TRBJ1-6
CDR3aa: CASSLGVSHNEQFF; abundance: -; v_gene: TRBV5-1; j_gene: TRBJ2-1
CDR3aa: CASSLTGSSPLHF; abundance: -; v_gene: TRBV5-1; j_gene: TRBJ1-6
CDR3aa: CASSLSGAGVFGYTF; abundance: -; v_gene: TRBV28; j_gene: TRBJ1-2
CDR3aa: CASSLLVQDTQYF; abundance: -; v_gene: TRBV7-7; j_gene: TRBJ2-3
CDR3aa: CASRGFEGIADTQYF; abundance: -; v_gene: TRBV2; j_gene: TRBJ2-3